A single sample gave rise to the 31 T cell receptor beta chains below, sequenced in a study of blood T cell repertoires in COVID-19. The repertoire was sequenced with immunoSEQ multiplex PCR; TCRdb's copy has only in-frame clones and lacks some. The table includes about 150,000 clones, approximately 88% detected once. The specimen sequenced was peripheral blood. These TCRs come from a man between 18 and 35 years old with active or convalescent COVID-19.

The chain is built from TRBV9 and TRBJ2-7; D remains ambiguous. Germline CDR1 and CDR2: SGDLS and YYNGEE. The CDR3 contains 14 residues. Between the trimmed V and J ends, which lost 0 bases and 2 bases, there was a span of 9 bases. The CDR3: CASSVVAGPYEQYF. CDR3 sequence (DNA): TGTGCCAGCAGCGTAGTGGCAGGCCCCTACGAGCAGTACTTC.

As to this clone: The germline gene is not matched at one end of the junction; a read error may be the cause. The chain couples TRBV5-1 to TRBJ2-1; 9 bases line up with TRBD2. The CDR3 sequence is 15 residues long. Germline loops: CDR1 SGHRS, CDR2 YFSETQ. The CDR3 sequence is CARSLGRGGLPEQFF. In DNA, the CDR3 is TGCGCCCGCAGCTTGGGGCGGGGGGGCCTGCCGGAGCAGTTCTTC.

A single count supports this clone. The V and J genes are TRBV24-1 and TRBJ1-4, with 9 bases fitting TRBD1. Germline CDR1 reads KGHDR; CDR2 reads SFDVKD. The ends lost 3 bases at V and 4 bases at J; junction bases unmatched: 11. The CDR3 spans 18 residues. CDR3 sequence reads: CATSDELPTGGINEKLFF. The CDR3, as DNA: TGTGCCACCAGTGATGAATTGCCTACAGGGGGCATTAATGAAAAACTGTTTTTT.

This rearrangement joins TRBV30 to TRBJ1-2; D uncertain. Germline loops: CDR1 GTSNPN, CDR2 SVGIG (reference sequence). This CDR3 spans 13 amino acids. The V end was cut by 2 bases, the J end by 6 bases, with 13 bases between. CDR3 DNA sequence: TGTGCCTGGAGTCCGACACTTTTTGATGGCTACACCTTC. This translates into CAWSPTLFDGYTF.

The V gene is TRBV7-2, the J gene TRBJ2-3; 12 nucleotides align to TRBD2. Unmatched junction bases numbered 0, after V lost 1 base and J lost 4 bases. The length of the CDR3 is 15 residues. Germline lookup yields CDR1 SGHTA and CDR2 FQGNSA. CDR3 nucleotide sequence: TGTGCCAGCAGCTTAGGGACTAGCGGGGCAGATACGCAGTATTTT. It specifies CASSLGTSGADTQYF.

The chain has TRBV5-8 and TRBJ2-3; TRBD1 matches 7 bases. V lost 4 bases to trimming and J lost 7 bases; unmatched junction nucleotides: 6. The length of the CDR3 is 13 residues. Germline V gene lookup returns CDR1 SGHTS and CDR2 YDEGEE. CDR3 sequence: CASSTRQGNTQYF. DNA for the CDR3: TGTGCCAGCAGCACCCGACAGGGCAATACGCAGTATTTT.

The J gene is TRBJ2-3, the V gene TRBV5-1, with TRBD2 matching 9 bases. After removal of 5 bases from V and 4 bases from J, the junction contained 17 bases not matched to a gene. CDR1 is SGHRS, CDR2 YFSETQ, per germline. The CDR3 consists of 18 residues. The CDR3 nucleotides read TGCGCCAGCAGTCAAGGGATAGGAGCGGGAGGAGGGGCAGATACGCAGTATTTT. As protein: CASSQGIGAGGGADTQYF. Together with reference TRBV5-1 and TRBJ2-3, the CDR3 gives the full variable domain: KAGVTQTPRYLIKTRGQQVTLSCSPISGHRSVSWYQQTPGQGLQFLFEYFSETQRNKGNFPGRFSGRQFSNSRSEMNVSTLELGDSALYLCASSQGIGAGGGADTQYFGPGTRLTVL.

The chain carries TRBV7-2 and TRBJ2-5; 13 bases are shared with TRBD2. Unmatched junction bases numbered 7, after V lost 6 bases and J lost 0 bases. CDR1 and CDR2 (germline): SGHTA, FQGNSA. This CDR3 region has 17 residues. The CDR3 loop reads CASRRTSGGSYQETQYF. CDR3 sequence (DNA): TGTGCCAGCAGGAGGACTAGCGGGGGATCGTACCAAGAGACCCAGTACTTC.

The genes are TRBV3-1 (or the pseudogene TRBV3-2) and TRBJ2-7; 12 positions agree with TRBD1. The CDR3 loop spans 15 amino acids. Germline trimming cut 5 bases from V and 5 bases from J; bases unmatched to any gene: 7. From germline, CDR1 is LGHDT and CDR2 YNNKEL (reference sequence). CDR3 sequence: CASSTRDRGRNEQYF. CDR3 sequence (DNA): TGTGCCAGCAGCACCCGGGACAGGGGGCGAAACGAGCAGTACTTC.

The chain has TRBV7-2 and TRBJ2-7, with D unresolved. Germline V gene data show CDR1 as SGHTA and CDR2 as FQGNSA. The CDR3 spans 13 residues. Between the trimmed V and J ends, which lost 7 bases and 3 bases, there was a span of 13 bases. The CDR3 nucleotides read TGTGCCAGCACGATAGCAGCCAACTACGAGCAGTACTTC. Translation gives CASTIAANYEQYF.

The V gene is TRBV21-1, the J gene TRBJ2-7; the table's D call of TRBD2 was not tested on the DNA. TRBV21-1 is reported as a pseudogene. The CDR3 consists of 17 residues. The CDR3 region has the DNA TGTGCCAGCAGCAAAGGCGGGTCCCCCCGAACGGACTACGAGCAGTACTTC. Translated, it gives CASSKGGSPRTDYEQYF.

The chain is built from TRBV4-2 and TRBJ2-7, with TRBD1 identical over 10 bases. CDR1 and CDR2 from the germline V gene are LGHNA and YNFKEQ. The CDR3 totals 17 residues. V trimming: 1 base; J trimming: 4 bases; junction bases outside the gene matches: 10. The CDR3 loop is CASSQVAGQGSPYEQYF. CDR3 coding DNA: TGTGCCAGCAGCCAAGTCGCGGGACAGGGGTCCCCTTACGAGCAGTACTTC.

This chain joins TRBV28 and TRBJ1-1, with D perhaps matching TRBD1 (6 bases). V dropped 6 bases and J dropped 8 bases, with 25 bases sitting between them. In germline, CDR1 is MDHEN, CDR2 SYDVKM. The CDR3 has 16 amino acids. CDR3: CASSLPAGGAIKEAFF. The CDR3 region has the DNA TGTGCCAGCAGCCTACCGGCGGGGGGCGCGATAAAAGAAGCTTTCTTT.

V is TRBV7-2 and J is TRBJ2-7, with TRBD1 as a possible D gene (6 bases). V shed 11 bases and J shed 1 base, with 15 bases lying between them. Germline-derived CDR1 and CDR2 are SGHTA and FQGNSA. This CDR3 is 13 amino acids long. The CDR3 region has the DNA TGTGCCGGAGCCGGGACATATTCCTACGAGCAGTACTTC. Residues: CAGAGTYSYEQYF.

The V gene is TRBV7-2, the J gene TRBJ2-7, with a possible D match to TRBD2 (5 bases). CDR1 and CDR2 from the germline V gene are SGHTA and FQGNSA. The CDR3 totals 16 residues. With 5 bases removed from V and 3 bases from J, the gap between germline ends came to 20 bases. This chain's CDR3 is CASSQLRRELNYEQYF. The CDR3 DNA is TGTGCCAGCAGCCAGCTTAGAAGGGAGTTAAACTACGAGCAGTACTTC.

This rearrangement joins TRBV6-2 or TRBV6-3 to TRBJ2-1; 9 bases line up with TRBD2. The CDR3 runs 17 residues. Looked up from germline, CDR1 is MNHEY and CDR2 is SVGEGT. V trimming: 0 bases; J trimming: 5 bases; junction bases outside the gene matches: 8. The CDR3 DNA reads TGTGCCAGCAGTTACTCGAAATTAGCGGGAGTCCACAATGAGCAGTTCTTC. The encoded protein is CASSYSKLAGVHNEQFF.

This chain uses TRBV14 with TRBJ2-7; D possibly corresponds to TRBD2 (5 bases). V was shortened by 1 base and J by 0 bases, with 13 bases between the two germline ends. CDR1 and CDR2 from the germline V gene are SGHDN and FVKESK. The CDR3 has 16 amino acids. CDR3 sequence reads: CASSQVPGVRSYEQYF. CDR3 in DNA: TGTGCCAGCAGCCAAGTCCCCGGGGTTCGCTCCTACGAGCAGTACTTC.

This chain joins TRBV18 and TRBJ1-3, with 7 bases aligning to TRBD1. Germline loops: CDR1 KGHSH, CDR2 LQKENI. V lost 0 bases and J lost 0; bases outside the gene matches: 5. There are 17 residues in the CDR3. The CDR3 bases are TGTGCCAGCTCACCACCGGGACAGAGTTTCTCTGGAAACACCATATATTTT. Translated, it gives CASSPPGQSFSGNTIYF.

V usage is TRBV7-9 and J usage is TRBJ2-7; TRBD2 matches 8 bases. Germline CDR1 is SEHNR and CDR2 is FQNEAQ (reference sequence). With V trimmed by 5 bases and J by 6 bases, 6 bases remained unmatched. This CDR3 has 13 amino acids. CDR3 in amino acids: CASSPPGGAEQYF. In nucleotides, the CDR3 is TGTGCCAGCAGCCCCCCGGGGGGGGCCGAGCAGTACTTC.

The chain employs TRBV6-6 and TRBJ2-5; 7 nucleotides align to TRBD2. From germline, CDR1 is MNHNY and CDR2 SVGAGI (reference sequence). This CDR3 contains 13 residues. V was pared by 5 bases and J by 5 bases, with 5 bases of the junction left unmatched. This CDR3 is CASSPPGGETQYF. CDR3 sequence (DNA): TGTGCCAGCAGTCCGCCGGGGGGTGAGACCCAGTACTTC.

CDR3 in amino acids: CASSLDSLYNSPLHF. The CDR3 nucleotides are TGTGCCAGCAGCCTCGACAGCCTCTATAATTCACCCCTCCACTTT. V and J are TRBV5-4 and TRBJ1-6; a weak D match, TRBD1 (5 bases). The CDR3 is 15 amino acids. The germline V and J ends were trimmed by 4 bases and 3 bases, with 11 bases remaining between them. CDR1 is SGHNT and CDR2 is YYREEE in the germline V gene (reference sequence).

The rearrangement links TRBV9 to TRBJ1-3; D remains ambiguous. The CDR3 sequence is 15 residues long. Trimming shortened V by 4 bases and J by 1 base, and 12 bases separated the two germline ends. In germline, CDR1 is SGDLS, CDR2 YYNGEE. The CDR3 DNA is TGTGCCAGCAGCCCCCGTGAGGATTCTGGAAACACCATATATTTT. Its translation: CASSPREDSGNTIYF.

The genes are TRBV4-2 and TRBJ2-3; 8 bases fit TRBD2. Germline assignment: CDR1 LGHNA and CDR2 YNFKEQ. The CDR3 has 18 residues. V shed 4 bases and J 2 bases; nucleotides not matched to a gene: 14. The CDR3 DNA is TGTGCCAGCAGCCCACGAAGGAGCGGGAGCCCGGACACAGATACGCAGTATTTT. This encodes CASSPRRSGSPDTDTQYF.

This clone showed up just a few times. The DNA of the CDR3 is TGTGCCAGCAGCCCCCGACAGACCCATACCCCGAACACCGGGGAGCTGTTTTTT. Translating gives CASSPRQTHTPNTGELFF. The chain has TRBV3-1 (or the pseudogene TRBV3-2) and TRBJ2-2; tentatively, D is TRBD1 (5 bases). This CDR3 region has 18 residues. V lost 4 bases to trimming and J lost 0 bases, with 18 bases between them. In germline, CDR1 is LGHDT, CDR2 YNNKEL (reference sequence).

The rearrangement joins TRBV10-3 to TRBJ2-4; D possibly corresponds to TRBD1 (5 bases). CDR1 and CDR2 (germline): ENHRY, SYGVKD. The length of the CDR3 is 15 residues. V lost 2 bases and J lost 4, with 12 bases in between. CDR3 nucleotide sequence: TGTGCCATCAGTGAGGTGTTGGCAGGGAAAAACATTCAGTACTTC. Its protein is CAISEVLAGKNIQYF.

The chain uses TRBV12-3 or TRBV12-4 and TRBJ2-1; a weak D match, TRBD2 (5 bases). This CDR3 is 12 amino acids long. Trimming pared 4 bases from V and 6 bases from J, leaving 7 bases between. CDR3 sequence (DNA): TGTGCCAGCAGTTGGACTGTCAATGAGCAGTTCTTC. It yields the protein CASSWTVNEQFF.

The V call is TRBV28, the J call TRBJ2-7; 8 bases are shared with TRBD1. CDR3 length equals 14 residues. The germline V gene encodes CDR1 MDHEN and CDR2 SYDVKM. The V and J ends lost 6 bases and 5 bases, in that order; junction bases with no gene match: 9. CDR3 amino acids: CASRPDGTGNEQYF. The CDR3 region has the DNA TGTGCCAGCAGACCCGACGGGACAGGTAACGAGCAGTACTTC.

The V and J genes are TRBV3-1 (or the pseudogene TRBV3-2) and TRBJ2-1; 13 bases map to TRBD2. V trimming: 4 bases; J trimming: 4 bases; junction bases outside the gene matches: 10. In germline, CDR1 is LGHDT, CDR2 YNNKEL (reference sequence). The CDR3 spans 18 residues. The CDR3 DNA follows: TGTGCCAGCAGCCTCCTACGTCGGACTAGCGGGGGTTACAATGAGCAGTTCTTC. Translation: CASSLLRRTSGGYNEQFF.

The chain's CDR3 is CASSAEGTGTGSTDTQYF. In DNA form, the CDR3 reads TGTGCCAGCAGCGCGGAGGGAACCGGGACAGGGAGCACAGATACGCAGTATTTT. This chain uses TRBV9 with TRBJ2-3; 9 bases map to TRBD1. Unmatched junction bases numbered 11, after V lost 3 bases and J lost 0 bases. The CDR3 length is 18 residues. Per the germline V gene, CDR1 is SGDLS and CDR2 is YYNGEE.

V usage is TRBV18 and J usage is TRBJ1-1; 7 bases line up with TRBD1. The V gene's germline CDR1 is KGHSH and CDR2 LQKENI. The trim removed 4 bases at V and 3 bases at J, leaving 5 bases unmatched. The CDR3 covers 14 residues. The CDR3 DNA sequence: TGTGCCAGCTCACAGGGGGCGTCTGACACTGAAGCTTTCTTT. Translation gives CASSQGASDTEAFF. Together with reference TRBV18 and TRBJ1-1, the CDR3 gives the full variable domain: NAGVMQNPRHLVRRRGQEARLRCSPMKGHSHVYWYRQLPEEGLKFMVYLQKENIIDESGMPKERFSAEFPKEGPSILRIQQVVRGDSAAYFCASSQGASDTEAFFGQGTRLTVV.

The chain couples TRBV6-2 or TRBV6-3 to TRBJ2-7; maybe TRBD2 (6 bases). In germline, CDR1 is MNHEY, CDR2 SVGEGT. This CDR3 has 13 amino acids. The germline V and J ends were trimmed by 6 bases and 3 bases, with 12 bases remaining between them. CDR3 in amino acids: CASSPGGVYEQYF. The CDR3 region has the DNA TGTGCCAGCAGCCCCGGGGGAGTCTACGAGCAGTACTTC.